The 23 T cell receptor beta chains given below trace back to one sample, sequenced in a study of blood T cells in healthy people across ages. The second PCR ran 7 to 11 cycles with a sample-barcoded 5' primer and J-beta primers. TCRdb reprocessed the 5' RACE reads with MiXCR, giving one entry per CDR3 protein. This sample carries over 600,000 distinct CDR3 sequences, about half of them seen once, and the ten largest clones take around 18%. The source material was blood. The receptors were gathered from an elderly man in good health.

The genes are TRBV27 and TRBJ2-5; the match to TRBD2 covers 7 bases. This CDR3 is 14 amino acids long. V was clipped by 6 bases and J by 11 bases; unmatched bases: 15. CDR1 and CDR2 from the germline V gene are MNHEY and SMNVEV (reference sequence). CDR3 sequence reads: CASSRQGGQGEQYF. The CDR3 DNA is TGTGCCAGCAGCCGCCAGGGAGGGCAGGGTGAGCAGTACTTC.

In this sample, this clonotype turned up a few times. This chain links TRBV5-1 with TRBJ2-4, with 7 bases identical to TRBD2. Matching the DNA end better, TRBJ2-7 makes the J call doubtful. The germline gives CDR1 SGHRS, CDR2 YFSETQ. The length of the CDR3 is 14 residues. The CDR3 DNA follows: TGCGCCAGCAGCTTCAGCGGGATGACCTACGAGCAGTACTTC. The encoded protein is CASSFSGMTYEQYF.

This clonotype was counted ten times or more. The chain uses TRBV30 and TRBJ1-1; a possible D gene is TRBD1 (5 bases). The CDR3 has 15 amino acids. Germline V gene data show CDR1 as GTSNPN and CDR2 as SVGIG (reference sequence). V was shortened by 8 bases and J by 3 bases, with 22 bases between the two germline ends. The CDR3 protein is CARKGTQLGDTEAFF. DNA for the CDR3: TGTGCCCGGAAGGGGACCCAGCTAGGGGACACTGAAGCTTTCTTT.

This clonotype turned up a few times. This CDR3 is CASSSSFVGTTTDTQYF. As DNA, the CDR3 is TGTGCCAGCAGCTCGAGCTTTGTTGGGACCACCACAGATACGCAGTATTTT. This sequence joins TRBV7-9 and TRBJ2-3, with D perhaps matching TRBD1 or TRBD2 (5 bases each). V dropped 4 bases and J dropped 2 bases, with 19 bases sitting between them. This CDR3 is 17 amino acids long. CDR1 is SEHNR, CDR2 FQNEAQ, per germline (reference sequence).

This chain links TRBV2 with TRBJ2-3, with D perhaps matching TRBD1 (5 bases). Germline CDR1 is SNHLY and CDR2 is FYNNEI. Trimming removed 7 bases from V and 3 bases from J, with 14 bases in between. CDR3 length: 14 amino acids. The CDR3 spells CASTKGRETDTQYF. Written as DNA, the CDR3 is TGTGCCAGCACGAAGGGGCGTGAAACAGATACGCAGTATTTT.

This clonotype was recorded a few times. This chain joins TRBV5-4 and TRBJ2-3; D remains unclear. This CDR3 has 15 residues. The germline V gene encodes CDR1 SGHNT and CDR2 YYREEE (reference sequence). The V end was cut by 9 bases, the J end by 0 bases, with 17 bases between. This chain's CDR3 is CATVPKEYSTDTQYF. The CDR3 DNA reads TGTGCCACCGTACCGAAGGAGTACAGCACAGATACGCAGTATTTT.

The J gene is TRBJ2-5, the V gene TRBV20-1, with 9 bases lining up with TRBD1. With the DNA end fitting TRBJ2-7 better, the J assignment may be wrong. CDR1 and CDR2 from the germline V gene are DFQATT and SNEGSKA (reference sequence). There are 12 residues in the CDR3. For the CDR3, the DNA is TGCAGTGCACACAGGGGGCCCTACGAGCAGTACTTC. The encoded protein is CSAHRGPYEQYF.

In its sample, this clonotype was seen a few times. The V and J genes are TRBV12-3 or TRBV12-4 and TRBJ2-7, with D perhaps assigned TRBD1 or TRBD2 (5 bases each). The CDR3 loop spans 13 amino acids. The V and J ends lost 7 bases and 2 bases respectively, with 12 bases between them. Here the CDR3 reads CASNRDGPYEQYF. CDR3 nucleotides: TGTGCCAGCAATAGGGACGGCCCCTACGAGCAGTACTTC.

As concerns this clonotype: A clone one base away is much larger, so this may be a read error. This chain joins TRBV7-2 and TRBJ2-5, with D perhaps matching TRBD2 (6 bases). Germline CDR1 is SGHTA and CDR2 is FQGNSA. This CDR3 is 14 amino acids long. The CDR3 nucleotides read TGTGCCAGCAGCTTAGCCCCGGAGGGAGAGACCCGGTACTTC. Protein product: CASSLAPEGETRYF.

The V call is TRBV7-2, the J call TRBJ1-2, with 9 positions matching TRBD1. The CDR3 is 16 amino acids. Per the germline V gene, CDR1 is SGHTA and CDR2 is FQGNSA. V lost 1 base, J lost 3 bases, and 6 bases stayed unmatched. CDR3 residues: CASSLEGTGSHYGYTF. DNA of the CDR3: TGTGCCAGCAGCTTAGAGGGGACAGGGTCCCACTATGGCTACACCTTC.

The J gene is TRBJ2-1, the V gene TRBV6-2 or TRBV6-3, with no clear D. The CDR3 extends over 15 amino acids. Germline V CDR1 and CDR2: MNHEY, SVGEGT. The ends were cut back, 6 bases at V and 0 bases at J, with 12 bases in the middle. This CDR3 is CASRRGLSSYNEQFF. In DNA form, the CDR3 reads TGTGCCAGCAGACGTGGGCTTAGCTCCTACAATGAGCAGTTCTTC.

Only a few counts were recorded for this clonotype. The genes are TRBV29-1 and TRBJ2-5; D might be TRBD1 or TRBD2, each matching 6 bases. The CDR3 contains 14 residues. Germline CDR1 and CDR2: SQVTM and ANQGSEA. Trimming took 4 bases from V and 1 from J, leaving 13 bases between them. The CDR3 is CSVGAGGSQETQYF. For the CDR3, the DNA is TGCAGCGTTGGTGCCGGGGGCTCCCAAGAGACCCAGTACTTC.

The sample holds a few counts of this clonotype. The chain is built from TRBV20-1 and TRBJ2-6, with a possible D match to TRBD2 (6 bases). The V end lost 0 bases, the J end lost 1 base, and 10 bases lay between the germline ends. Germline CDR1 and CDR2: DFQATT and SNEGSKA (reference sequence). The CDR3 is 16 residues long. Here the CDR3 reads CSARDFGGSGANVLTF. The CDR3 DNA reads as TGCAGTGCTAGAGATTTTGGGGGGTCTGGGGCCAACGTCCTGACTTTC.

In its sample, this clonotype was seen a few times. The chain carries TRBV7-2 and TRBJ2-1; TRBD2 is a possible D gene (6 bases). The CDR3 loop spans 15 amino acids. Germline CDR1 is SGHTA and CDR2 is FQGNSA. V lost 5 bases and J lost 0, with 11 bases in between. The CDR3, as DNA: TGTGCCAGCAGCCCTCTTAGCGGCTCCTACAATGAGCAGTTCTTC. It encodes CASSPLSGSYNEQFF.

For this clonotype: This could be a read error, since a much larger clone is one nucleotide away. The V call is TRBV7-2, the J call TRBJ2-1; 14 positions agree with TRBD2. The J call may be in error: the DNA end matches TRBJ2-7 better. This CDR3 has 17 residues. Germline-derived CDR1 and CDR2 are SGHTA and FQGNSA. The CDR3 region is CASRQTSGRGSYNEQYF. The DNA for the CDR3 is TGTGCCAGCAGGCAGACTAGCGGGAGGGGCTCCTACAATGAGCAGTACTTC.

The V and J genes are TRBV5-5 and TRBJ2-7; 7 nucleotides match TRBD1. With 4 bases clipped from V and 0 bases from J, the junction kept 4 bases outside the gene matches. This CDR3 contains 14 residues. Germline V gives CDR1 SGHKS, CDR2 YYEKEE (reference sequence). CDR3 DNA sequence: TGTGCCAGCAGCGTCAGGGACAGCTCCTACGAGCAGTACTTC. It is translated as CASSVRDSSYEQYF.

This clonotype came up many times. The V call is TRBV27, the J call TRBJ2-7; D remains unclear. Germline V lookup: CDR1 MNHEY, CDR2 SMNVEV (reference sequence). The V end lost 8 bases, the J end lost 2 bases, and 10 bases lay between the germline ends. CDR3 length: 12 amino acids. CDR3 region: CASRDRTYEQYF. DNA for the CDR3: TGTGCCAGCCGAGACCGCACCTACGAGCAGTACTTC.

This clonotype was observed a few times. The CDR3 nucleotides are TGCAGTGCTGGGTCAGGTGGTGCGGAGACCCAGTACTTC. Amino acids: CSAGSGGAETQYF. This chain links TRBV20-1 with TRBJ2-5; D not resolved. The CDR3 has 13 amino acids. From germline, CDR1 is DFQATT and CDR2 SNEGSKA (reference sequence). Between the trimmed V and J ends, which lost 5 bases and 5 bases, there was a span of 15 bases.

This clonotype was recorded a few times. The J gene is TRBJ2-5, the V gene TRBV10-3; D uncertain. V dropped 0 bases and J dropped 2 bases, with 13 bases sitting between them. The CDR3 runs to 16 residues. The germline V gene has CDR1 ENHRY and CDR2 SYGVKD. The CDR3, as DNA: TGTGCCATCAGTGAGTCGAATCGGAACTTTCAAGAGACCCAGTACTTC. Translated, it gives CAISESNRNFQETQYF.

The gene calls are TRBV6-5 and TRBJ2-1; TRBD1 agrees at 11 bases. Per germline, CDR1 MNHEY and CDR2 SVGAGI. V lost 6 bases to trimming and J lost 2 bases; unmatched junction nucleotides: 3. The CDR3 runs to 15 residues. This chain's CDR3 is CASRSGQGAYNEQFF. The CDR3 DNA is TGTGCCAGCAGGTCGGGACAGGGGGCCTACAATGAGCAGTTCTTC.

This clonotype appeared a few times. The chain combines TRBV27 with TRBJ2-4; D is possibly TRBD2 (6 bases). The CDR3 is 13 amino acids. Germline V gives CDR1 MNHEY, CDR2 SMNVEV (reference sequence). V was trimmed by 5 bases and J by 13 bases, leaving 18 bases between them. The CDR3 DNA reads TGTGCCAGCAGTGGATCCAGAGGCCGGGAGCAGTACTTC. Translated, it gives CASSGSRGREQYF.

Details on this clonotype: A much larger clone lies one base from this, so it may be a read error. The V call is TRBV7-2, the J call TRBJ2-4, with D possibly TRBD1 on 5 matching bases. The end of the DNA fits TRBJ2-7 better, so the J call may be wrong. Germline values: CDR1 SGHTA, CDR2 FQGNSA. The CDR3 runs 15 residues. DNA of the CDR3: TGTGCCAGCAGCTTCCTGGACATCAGAGGACGCGAGCAGTACTTC. As protein: CASSFLDIRGREQYF.

The chain links TRBV7-2 to TRBJ1-2, with 7 nucleotides matching TRBD1. The V segment lost 1 base and the J segment 2 bases; nucleotides outside the gene matches: 10. The CDR3 contains 17 residues. CDR1 is SGHTA, CDR2 FQGNSA, per germline. CDR3 in amino acids: CASSLVGRGVSNYGYTF. The CDR3 DNA follows: TGTGCCAGCAGCTTAGTGGGCAGGGGGGTATCGAACTATGGCTACACCTTC.